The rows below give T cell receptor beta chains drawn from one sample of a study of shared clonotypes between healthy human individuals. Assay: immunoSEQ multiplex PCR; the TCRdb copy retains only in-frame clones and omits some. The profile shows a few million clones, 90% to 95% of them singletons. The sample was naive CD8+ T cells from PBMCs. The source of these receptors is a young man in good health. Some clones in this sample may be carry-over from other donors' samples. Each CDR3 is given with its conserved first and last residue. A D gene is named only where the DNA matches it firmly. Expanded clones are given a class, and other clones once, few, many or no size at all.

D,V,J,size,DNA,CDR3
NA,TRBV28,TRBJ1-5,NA,TGTGCCAGCAGGCGACAGAATCAGCCCCAGCATTTT,CASRRQNQPQHF
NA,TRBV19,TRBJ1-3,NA,TGTGCCAGTAGTCTGGGGGGGACTGGAAACACCATATATTTT,CASSLGGTGNTIYF
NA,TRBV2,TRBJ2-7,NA,TGTGCCAGCACTCGAAGCTCCTACGAGCAGTACTTC,CASTRSSYEQYF
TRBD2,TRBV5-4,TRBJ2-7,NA,TGTGCCAGCAGCTTGACGGGGGGTAGGGAGCAGTACTTC,CASSLTGGREQYF
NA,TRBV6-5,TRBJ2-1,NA,TGTGCCAGCAGCACCCAGGACAGAAAGGACAATGAGCAGTTCTTC,CASSTQDRKDNEQFF
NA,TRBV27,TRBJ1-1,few,TGTGCCAGCACACCCTCGACAGGAGAGATGAACACTGAAGCTTTCTTT,CASTPSTGEMNTEAFF
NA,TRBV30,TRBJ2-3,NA,TGTGCCTGGAGTTGGCGGAGCACAGATACGCAGTATTTT,CAWSWRSTDTQYF
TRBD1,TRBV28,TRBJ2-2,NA,TGTGCCAGCAGACGGACAGGGAACACCGGGGAGCTGTTTTTT,CASRRTGNTGELFF
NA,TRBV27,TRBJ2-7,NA,TGTGCCAGCGGACACAGGGCAAGCGACGAGCAGTACTTC,CASGHRASDEQYF
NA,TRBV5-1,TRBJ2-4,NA,TGCGCCAGCAGCGGAGGGGACAGACACTCGCTCGCCAAAAACATTCAGTACTTC,CASSGGDRHSLAKNIQYF
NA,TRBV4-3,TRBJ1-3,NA,TGCGCCAGCAGCGAGGGGGTGAAAGGAAACACCATATATTTT,CASSEGVKGNTIYF
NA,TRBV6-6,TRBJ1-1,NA,TGTGCCAGCAGCGAAGGGGCCGGTGTGGCTTTCTTT,CASSEGAGVAFF
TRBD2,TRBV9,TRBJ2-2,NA,TGTGCCAGCAGCGTCTCCGTGGGCGGGAGGTTAAACACCGGGGAGCTGTTTTTT,CASSVSVGGRLNTGELFF
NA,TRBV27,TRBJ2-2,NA,TGTGCCAGCAGTTCACCGACAGCCAGCACCGGGGAGCTGTTTTTT,CASSSPTASTGELFF
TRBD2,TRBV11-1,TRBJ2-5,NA,TGTGCCAGCAGCTTTCTCCGGGGGGAGGAGACCCAGTACTTC,CASSFLRGEETQYF
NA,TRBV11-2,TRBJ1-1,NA,TGTGCCAGCAGCCCGCGGCCGGGGTCTGAAGCTTTCTTT,CASSPRPGSEAFF